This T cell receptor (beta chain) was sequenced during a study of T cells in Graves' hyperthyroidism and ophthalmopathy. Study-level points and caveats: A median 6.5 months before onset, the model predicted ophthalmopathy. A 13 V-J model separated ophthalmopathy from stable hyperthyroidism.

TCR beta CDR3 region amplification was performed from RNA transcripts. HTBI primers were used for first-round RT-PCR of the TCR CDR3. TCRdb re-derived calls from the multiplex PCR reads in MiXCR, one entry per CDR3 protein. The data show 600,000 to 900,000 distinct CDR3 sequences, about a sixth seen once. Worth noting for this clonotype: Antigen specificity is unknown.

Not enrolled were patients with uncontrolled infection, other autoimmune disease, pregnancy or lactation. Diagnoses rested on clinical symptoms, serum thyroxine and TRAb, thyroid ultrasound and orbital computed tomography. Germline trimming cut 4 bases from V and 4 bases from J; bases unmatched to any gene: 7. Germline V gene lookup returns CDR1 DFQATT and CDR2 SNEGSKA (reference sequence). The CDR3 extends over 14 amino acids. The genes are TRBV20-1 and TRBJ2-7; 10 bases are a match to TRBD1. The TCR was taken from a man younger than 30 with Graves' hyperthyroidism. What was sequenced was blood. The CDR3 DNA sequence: TGCAGTGCTACAGAGACAGGGGGCGTTTACGAGCAGTACTTC. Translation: CSATETGGVYEQYF.